The 9 T cell receptor beta chains below were found in one sample sequenced in a study of T cell changes during pregnancy in multiple sclerosis. Generated by immunoSEQ multiplex PCR, the TCRdb table keeps only in-frame clones and is missing some. This table holds more than 45,000 clones, about 92% found once. Sequenced material: CD4+ T cells from peripheral blood mononuclear cells, taken after pregnancy. The receptors originated from a female donor with multiple sclerosis, enrolled in a pregnancy study.

The V and J genes are TRBV7-9 and TRBJ1-5; TRBD1 might be the D (6 bases). Trimming took 3 bases from V and 9 from J, leaving 15 bases between them. Germline V gene data show CDR1 as SEHNR and CDR2 as FQNEAQ (reference sequence). This CDR3 region has 14 residues. This CDR3 is CASSLAGATSPQHF. CDR3 DNA sequence: TGTGCCAGCAGCTTGGCAGGGGCCACATCGCCCCAGCATTTT.

V is TRBV6-5 and J is TRBJ2-7; TRBD1 matches at 8 bases. This CDR3 has 16 residues. Germline CDR1 reads MNHEY; CDR2 reads SVGAGI. V shed 2 bases and J 3 bases; nucleotides not matched to a gene: 9. DNA of the CDR3: TGTGCCAGCAGTTACGGCCAACCCGGGACAGGCTACGAGCAGTACTTC. Its protein product is CASSYGQPGTGYEQYF.

The chain couples TRBV14 to TRBJ1-6; D uncertain. The CDR3 extends over 13 amino acids. Trimming took off 7 bases at V and 5 bases at J, with 9 bases between the two ends. Germline V lookup: CDR1 SGHDN, CDR2 FVKESK. CDR3 DNA sequence: TGTGCCAGCACCGCAAGCCATAATTCACCCCTCCACTTT. This sequence encodes CASTASHNSPLHF. Based on the CDR3 plus reference TRBV14 and TRBJ1-6, the full variable domain is EAGVTQFPSHSVIEKGQTVTLRCDPISGHDNLYWYRRVMGKEIKFLLHFVKESKQDESGMPNNRFLAERTGGTYSTLKVQPAELEDSGVYFCASTASHNSPLHFGNGTRLTVT.

As DNA, the CDR3 is TGTGCCAGCAGCCAGGGCTCAGGGCTTATGAACACTGAAGCTTTCTTT. Residues: CASSQGSGLMNTEAFF. The rearrangement uses TRBV4-2 and TRBJ1-1; weak D call: TRBD1 (5 bases). Trimming took 3 bases from V and 0 from J, leaving 14 bases between them. The CDR3 runs to 16 residues. Germline values: CDR1 LGHNA, CDR2 YNFKEQ.

This chain connects TRBV7-3 to TRBJ2-5; no definite D call. Trimming removed 4 bases at V and 7 bases at J, with 10 bases between. The CDR3 covers 12 residues. Germline CDR1 is SGHTA and CDR2 is FQGTGA. CDR3 protein: CASSSSVGTQYF. In nucleotides, the CDR3 is TGTGCCAGCAGCTCCTCGGTCGGGACCCAGTACTTC.

The chain joins TRBV10-3 to TRBJ2-1; 7 bases line up with TRBD1. The CDR3 spans 14 residues. V lost 6 bases, J lost 0 bases, and 2 bases stayed unmatched. CDR1 and CDR2 (germline): ENHRY, SYGVKD. CDR3 amino acids: CAISTGDSYNEQFF. The CDR3 bases are TGTGCCATCAGCACAGGGGACTCCTACAATGAGCAGTTCTTC.

The chain carries TRBV7-3 and TRBJ2-3; 7 positions match TRBD1. This CDR3 is 18 amino acids long. Germline CDR1 and CDR2: SGHTA and FQGTGA. With V trimmed by 5 bases and J by 0 bases, 14 bases remained unmatched. CDR3 amino acids: CASSLLHTGDNSTDTQYF. CDR3 DNA: TGTGCCAGCAGCCTCCTACACACAGGGGACAACAGCACAGATACGCAGTATTTT.

The chain employs TRBV6-6 and TRBJ1-6; unclear D gene. CDR3 size: 16 residues. Germline-derived CDR1 and CDR2 are MNHNY and SVGAGI (reference sequence). The V end lost 0 bases, the J end lost 0 bases, and 6 bases lay between the germline ends. The CDR3 nucleotides are TGTGCCAGCAGTTACTCGACTGACTCCTATAATTCACCCCTCCACTTT. It encodes CASSYSTDSYNSPLHF.

CDR3 protein: CAISSLGAEQYF. Written as DNA, the CDR3 is TGTGCCATCAGTTCCCTTGGAGCCGAGCAGTACTTC. The V and J genes are TRBV10-3 and TRBJ2-7; D is undetermined. The CDR3 extends over 12 amino acids. Trimming shortened V by 5 bases and J by 6 bases, and 11 bases separated the two germline ends. Germline V lookup: CDR1 ENHRY, CDR2 SYGVKD.